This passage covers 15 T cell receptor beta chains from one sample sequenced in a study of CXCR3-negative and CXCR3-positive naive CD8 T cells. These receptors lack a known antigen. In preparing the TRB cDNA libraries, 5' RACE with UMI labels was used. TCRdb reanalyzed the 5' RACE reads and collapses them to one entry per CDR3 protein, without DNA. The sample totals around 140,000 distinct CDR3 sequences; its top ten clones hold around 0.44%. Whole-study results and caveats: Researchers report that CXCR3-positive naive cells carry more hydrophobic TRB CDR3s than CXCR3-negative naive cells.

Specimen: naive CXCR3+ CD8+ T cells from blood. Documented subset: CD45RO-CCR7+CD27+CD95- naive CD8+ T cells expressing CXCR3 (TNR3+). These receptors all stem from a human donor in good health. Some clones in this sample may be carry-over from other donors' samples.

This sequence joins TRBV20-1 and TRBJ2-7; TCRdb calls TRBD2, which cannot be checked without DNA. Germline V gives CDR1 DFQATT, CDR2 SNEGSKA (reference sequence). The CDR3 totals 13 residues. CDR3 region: CSAGRDYLYEQYF.

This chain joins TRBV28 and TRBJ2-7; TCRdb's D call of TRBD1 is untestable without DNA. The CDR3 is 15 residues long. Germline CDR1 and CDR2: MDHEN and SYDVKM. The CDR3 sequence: CASSLLGGDTYEQYF.

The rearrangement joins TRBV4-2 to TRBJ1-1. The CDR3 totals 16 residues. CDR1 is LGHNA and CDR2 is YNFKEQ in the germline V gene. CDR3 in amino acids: CANSSRVYDMNTEAFF.

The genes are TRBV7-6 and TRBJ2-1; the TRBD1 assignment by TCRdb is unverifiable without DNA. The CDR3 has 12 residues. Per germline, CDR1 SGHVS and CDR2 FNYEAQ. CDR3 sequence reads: CATRGVANEQFF. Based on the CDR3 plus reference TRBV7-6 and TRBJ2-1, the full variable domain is GAGVSQSPRYKVTKRGQDVALRCDPISGHVSLYWYRQALGQGPEFLTYFNYEAQQDKSGLPNDRFSAERPEGSISTLTIQRTEQRDSAMYRCATRGVANEQFFGPGTRLTVL.

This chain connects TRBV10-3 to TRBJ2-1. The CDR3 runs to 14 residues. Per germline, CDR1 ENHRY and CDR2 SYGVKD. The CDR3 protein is CAISAESDYNEQFF.

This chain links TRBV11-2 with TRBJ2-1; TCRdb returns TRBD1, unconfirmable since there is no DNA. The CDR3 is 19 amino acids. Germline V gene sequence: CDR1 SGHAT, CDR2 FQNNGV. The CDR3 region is CASSRTGSLSPYNNNEQFF.

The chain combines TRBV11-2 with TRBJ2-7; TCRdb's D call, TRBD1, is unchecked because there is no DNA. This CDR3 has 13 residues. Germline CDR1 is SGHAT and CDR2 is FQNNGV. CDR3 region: CASSLGQWYEQYF.

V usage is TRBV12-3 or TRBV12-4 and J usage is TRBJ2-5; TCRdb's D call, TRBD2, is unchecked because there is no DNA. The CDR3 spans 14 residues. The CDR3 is CASSLIGGAETQYF.

The chain's CDR3 is CASSLTGGAPQNTEAFF. V is TRBV7-3 and J is TRBJ1-1; TCRdb's D call of TRBD1 is untestable without DNA. Germline loops: CDR1 SGHTA, CDR2 FQGTGA. The CDR3 is 17 amino acids.

The CDR3 spells CASSSGRGWDNEQFF. The chain joins TRBV7-9 to TRBJ2-1; absent DNA, TCRdb's TRBD1 call cannot be checked. CDR3 size: 15 residues. Germline V lookup: CDR1 SEHNR, CDR2 FQNEAQ (reference sequence).

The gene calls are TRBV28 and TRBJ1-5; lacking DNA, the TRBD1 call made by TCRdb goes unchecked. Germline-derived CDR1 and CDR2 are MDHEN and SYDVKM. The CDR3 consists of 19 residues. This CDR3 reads CASGTRGQGFLISNQPQHF.

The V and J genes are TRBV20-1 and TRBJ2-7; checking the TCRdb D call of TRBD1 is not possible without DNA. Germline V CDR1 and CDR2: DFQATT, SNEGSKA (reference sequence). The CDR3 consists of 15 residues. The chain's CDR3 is CSAPTPTGNSYEQYF.

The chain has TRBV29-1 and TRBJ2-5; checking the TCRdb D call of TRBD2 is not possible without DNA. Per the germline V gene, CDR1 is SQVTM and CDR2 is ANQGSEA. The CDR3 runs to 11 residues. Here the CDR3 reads CSAEEGETQYF.

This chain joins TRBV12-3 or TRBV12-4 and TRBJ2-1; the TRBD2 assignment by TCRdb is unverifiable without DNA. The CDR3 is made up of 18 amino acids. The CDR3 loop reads CASSGGELTRRRYNEQFF.

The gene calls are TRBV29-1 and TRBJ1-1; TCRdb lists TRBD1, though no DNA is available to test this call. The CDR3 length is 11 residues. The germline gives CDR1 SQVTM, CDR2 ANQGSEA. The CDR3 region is CSVSPGGEAFF.